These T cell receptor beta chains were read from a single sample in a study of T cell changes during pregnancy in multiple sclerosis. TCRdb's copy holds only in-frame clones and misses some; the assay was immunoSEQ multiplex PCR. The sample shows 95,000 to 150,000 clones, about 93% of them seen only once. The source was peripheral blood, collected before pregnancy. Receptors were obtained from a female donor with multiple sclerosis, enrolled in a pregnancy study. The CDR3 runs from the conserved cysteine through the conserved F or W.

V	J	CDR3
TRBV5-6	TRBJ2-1	CASRTGTGTYNEQFF
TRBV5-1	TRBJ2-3	CASSFPLAGVTDTQYF
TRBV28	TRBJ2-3	CASSHFLQGSTDTQYF
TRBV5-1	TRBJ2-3	CASQNQGVYTQYF
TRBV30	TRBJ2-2	CAWTSGRGSTGELFF
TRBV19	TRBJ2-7	CASAGTGESYEQYF
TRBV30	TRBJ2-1	CAWGPLAVLSEQFF
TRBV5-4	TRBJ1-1	CASSQGVLDTEAFF
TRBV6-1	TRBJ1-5	CASSTLLGNQPQHF
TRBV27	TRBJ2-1	CASRGDSYNEQFF
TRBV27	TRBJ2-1	CASSSPQGAFSSYNEQFF
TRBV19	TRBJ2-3	CASRFADTQYF
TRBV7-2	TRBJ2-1	CASSLTAGVNEQFF
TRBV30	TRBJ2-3	CAWSGGQGTDTQYF
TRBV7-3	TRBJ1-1	CASSSTGGNTEAFF
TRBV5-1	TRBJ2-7	CASSLAGSSRQYF
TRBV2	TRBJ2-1	CASKERTYNEQFF
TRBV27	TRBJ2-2	CASKGGRTGELFF
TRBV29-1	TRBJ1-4	CSVAGPRSGSLRGEKLFF
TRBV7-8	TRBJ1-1	CASSPLAGTEAFF
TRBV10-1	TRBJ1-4	CASSEFLDTPTNEKLFF
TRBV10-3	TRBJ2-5	CAISYSGNQETQYF
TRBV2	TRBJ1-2	CASSELSGNYGYTF
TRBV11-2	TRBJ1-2	CASSLAANYGYTF
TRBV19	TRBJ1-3	CASSFGSTSGNTIYF
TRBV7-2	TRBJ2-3	CASSLDGTSTDTQYF
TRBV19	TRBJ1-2	CASSILQGNYGYTF
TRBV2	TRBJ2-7	CASRRGSGGSYEQYF
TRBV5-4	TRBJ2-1	CASSPAGPNEQFF
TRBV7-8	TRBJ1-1	CASIGGKNTEAFF
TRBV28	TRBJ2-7	CASSLTSGGYEQYF
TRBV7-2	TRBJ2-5	CASSPGQGIKTQYF
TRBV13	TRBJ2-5	CASSIRGQGTETQYF
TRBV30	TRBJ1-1	CAWRWGGYTEAFF
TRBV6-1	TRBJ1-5	CASSPRTEQPQHF
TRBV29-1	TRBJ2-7	CSVVASYEQYF
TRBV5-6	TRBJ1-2	CASSSVRPYEDYGYTF
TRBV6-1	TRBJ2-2	CASSDAGAHTGELFF
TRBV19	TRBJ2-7	CASSIGRTGSNEQYF
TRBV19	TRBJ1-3	CASQAGNGNTIYF
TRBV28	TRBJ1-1	CASSLDRVNTEAFF
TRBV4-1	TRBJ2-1	CASSLRKDGGAHNEQFF
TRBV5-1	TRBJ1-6	CASSWGPGQNNSPLHF
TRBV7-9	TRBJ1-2	CASSLAQGNYGYTF
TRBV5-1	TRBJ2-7	CASSLGAEQYF
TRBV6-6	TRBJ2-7	CASRPTSERLYEQYF
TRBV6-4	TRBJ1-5	CASSHRDRGGPNSNQPQHF